The T cell receptor (beta chain) under discussion was sequenced for a study of Tregs in tolerant kidney transplant recipients. On this clone itself: The sequence runs out 3 residues before the end of the CDR3; the remainder is reconstructed from the germline J gene.

TCRdb's table, derived via immunoSEQ multiplex PCR, lists solely in-frame clones and lacks some. Recorded here are under 55,000 clones; the top ten clones represent approximately 0.81%. V was pared by 4 bases and J by 7 bases, with 16 bases between. Germline assignment: CDR1 LNHDA and CDR2 SQIVND (reference sequence). The length of the CDR3 is 14 residues. The sequencing used CD4+ T cells from blood, collected before the transplant. The V call is TRBV19, the J call TRBJ1-2; perhaps TRBD1 as D (6 bases). This TCR derives from a human donor who received a combined kidney and bone marrow transplant. Partial CDR3 DNA: TGTGCCAGTAGTACCCCAGACAGGATCGGTGGC. This gives the protein CASSTPDRIGG. The full CDR3 protein reads CASSTPDRIGGYTF.